The 10 T cell receptor beta chains reported below all come from one sample, sequenced in a study of blood T cells in healthy people across ages. The second PCR ran roughly 7 to 12 cycles with a sample-barcoded 5' primer and J-beta primers. TCRdb ran MiXCR on the 5' RACE reads and lists one entry per CDR3 protein. The sample lists about 570,000 distinct CDR3 sequences; approximately 26% were seen once. Separately, the same data were catalogued under a study of T cells of mothers and their children.

The sequenced sample was blood. The receptor source for this set is a boy younger than 10 in good health.

This clonotype has at least ten counts. This chain links TRBV10-3 with TRBJ2-4; 11 bases agree with TRBD1. The J segment lost 1 base and the V segment lost 10 bases, leaving 3 bases of the junction unmatched. The germline gives CDR1 ENHRY, CDR2 SYGVKD. This CDR3 is 14 amino acids long. The CDR3 loop is CATRDRGAKNIQYF. DNA for the CDR3: TGTGCCACCCGGGACAGGGGGGCCAAAAACATTCAGTACTTC.

The chain has TRBV10-2 and TRBJ2-3; 9 bases are shared with TRBD2. Trimming at V came to 3 bases and at J to 3 bases, leaving 10 bases not matched to a gene. The CDR3 consists of 17 residues. In germline, CDR1 is WSHSY, CDR2 SAAADI. This chain's CDR3 is CASSEIAGEVGTDTQYF. CDR3 bases: TGCGCCAGCAGTGAAATAGCGGGAGAGGTGGGAACAGATACGCAGTATTTT.

The chain combines TRBV18 with TRBJ2-4; a weak D match, TRBD1 (5 bases). Trimming stripped 2 bases from V and 6 bases from J, with 11 bases between. The CDR3 runs 14 residues. Germline CDR1 reads KGHSH; CDR2 reads LQKENI. CDR3 amino acids: CASSPRTLSNIQYF. CDR3 nucleotides: TGTGCCAGCTCACCAAGGACACTTTCAAACATTCAGTACTTC.

This clonotype was observed a few times. V is TRBV5-1 and J is TRBJ2-5; D might be TRBD1 or TRBD2, each matching 5 bases. The CDR3 runs to 11 residues. The ends were cut back, 9 bases at V and 11 bases at J, with 17 bases in the middle. Germline loops: CDR1 SGHRS, CDR2 YFSETQ. DNA of the CDR3: TGCGCCATCGGATCAATGGGGGAGCAGTACTTC. Translated, it gives CAIGSMGEQYF.

This clonotype was seen many times. V usage is TRBV9 and J usage is TRBJ2-2, with D possibly matching TRBD1 (5 bases). The CDR3 sequence is 13 residues long. V lost 0 bases and J lost 6, with 6 bases in between. Germline V gene data show CDR1 as SGDLS and CDR2 as YYNGEE. CDR3 in amino acids: CASSVVGAGELFF. The CDR3 coding sequence is TGTGCCAGCAGCGTAGTAGGGGCCGGGGAGCTGTTTTTT.

This clonotype showed up many times. The V and J genes are TRBV29-1 and TRBJ2-5; no definite D call. The V gene's germline CDR1 is SQVTM and CDR2 ANQGSEA. This CDR3 comprises 12 residues. Trimming removed 5 bases at V and 2 bases at J, with 9 bases between. The CDR3 is CSVFSFQETQYF. CDR3 nucleotide sequence: TGCAGCGTTTTTAGCTTTCAAGAGACCCAGTACTTC.

This clonotype was seen repeatedly, ten times or more. The V gene is TRBV6-4, the J gene TRBJ2-1; 8 bases are shared with TRBD1. V lost 5 bases and J lost 7; bases outside the gene matches: 4. The CDR3 length is 13 residues. CDR1 and CDR2 (germline): MRHNA, SNTAGT. Here the CDR3 DNA reads TGTGCCAGCAGTCAGGGGGCGGTGAATGAGCAGTTCTTC. Its translation is CASSQGAVNEQFF.

This clonotype was observed a handful of times. The V call is TRBV12-3 or TRBV12-4, the J call TRBJ2-5, with no clear D. The last part of the DNA fits TRBJ2-1 better; the J call may be wrong. This CDR3 contains 12 residues. The CDR3 DNA sequence: TGTGCCAGCAGTTTGATGAACGATGAGCAGTTCTTC. Translated, it gives CASSLMNDEQFF.

The chain couples TRBV20-1 to TRBJ2-3; 8 bases agree with TRBD2. V lost 2 bases to trimming and J lost 4 bases; unmatched junction nucleotides: 8. Germline CDR1 and CDR2: DFQATT and SNEGSKA (reference sequence). CDR3 size: 15 residues. The CDR3 bases are TGCAGTGCTAGAAAAGGCGGGGGGAGGTCAGATACGCAGTATTTT. Translation: CSARKGGGRSDTQYF.

The rearrangement joins TRBV5-5 to TRBJ2-2, with D perhaps TRBD1 (6 bases). V dropped 0 bases and J dropped 7 bases, with 7 bases sitting between them. Germline values: CDR1 SGHKS, CDR2 YYEKEE (reference sequence). CDR3 size: 13 residues. The DNA for the CDR3 is TGTGCCAGCAGCTTGGCAGGGGTCGGGGAGCTGTTTTTT. Translated, it gives CASSLAGVGELFF.